Below are 15 T cell receptor beta chains sequenced from a single sample in a study of shared clonotypes between healthy human individuals. Sequencing was performed with immunoSEQ multiplex PCR; in TCRdb, only in-frame clones are kept and a portion is missing. This table holds some 1.4 million clones, roughly 96% found once. Sequencing was done on a sample of naive CD4+ T cells sorted from blood. Indicated subset: CD45RA+ positively selected. These receptors were collected from a man younger than 45 in good health.

The chain is built from TRBV21-1 and TRBJ1-1. TRBV21-1 is recorded as a pseudogene. The CDR3 is 14 amino acids. CDR3 in DNA: TGTGCCAGCAGCAAAAGCCCAAGGAACACTGAAGCTTTCTTT. Translation gives CASSKSPRNTEAFF.

The chain recombines TRBV28 with TRBJ2-1, with 12 nucleotides matching TRBD2. J was trimmed by 0 bases and V by 3 bases; bases with no gene match: 6. The CDR3 extends over 18 amino acids. Per the germline V gene, CDR1 is MDHEN and CDR2 is SYDVKM. Written as DNA, the CDR3 is TGTGCCAGCAGTTTGCGCCTAGCGGGAGGGAGCTCCTACAATGAGCAGTTCTTC. It specifies CASSLRLAGGSSYNEQFF.

The chain uses TRBV4-1 and TRBJ2-4; D possibly corresponds to TRBD2 (5 bases). V shed 2 bases and J shed 6 bases, with 20 bases lying between them. Germline V gene data show CDR1 as MGHRA and CDR2 as YSYEKL. CDR3 length: 17 amino acids. CDR3 amino acids: CASSQISGVHEGNIQYF. The CDR3 DNA sequence: TGCGCCAGCAGCCAAATTTCCGGGGTCCATGAGGGAAACATTCAGTACTTC.

The V gene is TRBV2, the J gene TRBJ1-5; TRBD1 matches 8 bases. The CDR3 is 14 residues long. Germline CDR1 is SNHLY and CDR2 is FYNNEI. V gave up 3 bases and J gave up 8 bases; unmatched junction bases: 6. CDR3 bases: TGTGCCAGCAGTGAGCAGGGGGCCATGGAGCCCCAGCATTTT. Protein sequence: CASSEQGAMEPQHF.

This clone appeared once. The CDR3 DNA sequence: TGTGCCATCAGTCAGGACAGGGCGAATCAGCCCCAGCATTTT. Protein: CAISQDRANQPQHF. This chain links TRBV10-3 with TRBJ1-5; 8 bases are a match to TRBD1. J was trimmed by 4 bases and V by 5 bases; bases with no gene match: 4. Germline assignment: CDR1 ENHRY and CDR2 SYGVKD. This CDR3 spans 14 amino acids.

This clone was found once. The rearrangement joins TRBV4-1 to TRBJ2-7; D perhaps matches TRBD1 (6 bases). Germline V gives CDR1 MGHRA, CDR2 YSYEKL. The V end lost 3 bases, the J end lost 3 bases, and 12 bases lay between the germline ends. The CDR3 is 14 amino acids. The chain's CDR3 is CASSQYRDNYEQYF. In DNA form, the CDR3 reads TGCGCCAGCAGCCAGTACCGGGACAACTACGAGCAGTACTTC.

This clone was found once. The V gene is TRBV5-4, the J gene TRBJ2-5; 8 nucleotides line up with TRBD1. Trimming removed 2 bases from V and 5 bases from J; junction bases left unmatched: 8. The length of the CDR3 is 15 residues. CDR1 and CDR2 from the germline V gene are SGHNT and YYREEE (reference sequence). The CDR3 nucleotides read TGTGCCAGCAGCTTAACCGGGACAGGAGCCGAGACCCAGTACTTC. It is translated as CASSLTGTGAETQYF.

This chain uses TRBV10-3 with TRBJ1-5; possible D gene TRBD1, 5 bases. Trimming removed 10 bases at V and 2 bases at J, with 15 bases between. The CDR3 covers 14 residues. Per germline, CDR1 ENHRY and CDR2 SYGVKD. The CDR3 DNA reads TGTGCCACTGCCCGGGACCTTGGCAATCAGCCCCAGCATTTT. Encoded protein: CATARDLGNQPQHF.

The chain uses TRBV6-1 and TRBJ1-4, with D uncertain. CDR1 is MNHNS, CDR2 SASEGT, per germline. The V end was cut by 0 bases, the J end by 4 bases, with 9 bases between. CDR3 length equals 15 residues. CDR3 amino acids: CASSEAPLINEKLFF. The CDR3 region has the DNA TGTGCCAGCAGTGAAGCCCCCTTGATTAATGAAAAACTGTTTTTT.

V and J are TRBV2 and TRBJ2-1; 14 nucleotides line up with TRBD2. CDR3 length: 15 amino acids. The V segment lost 6 bases and the J segment 6 bases; nucleotides outside the gene matches: 4. Germline-derived CDR1 and CDR2 are SNHLY and FYNNEI. CDR3 residues: CASSGTSGSSNEQFF. As DNA, the CDR3 is TGTGCCAGCAGCGGGACTAGCGGGAGTAGCAATGAGCAGTTCTTC. Together with reference TRBV2 and TRBJ2-1, the CDR3 gives the full variable domain: EPEVTQTPSHQVTQMGQEVILRCVPISNHLYFYWYRQILGQKVEFLVSFYNNEISEKSEIFDDQFSVERPDGSNFTLKIRSTKLEDSAMYFCASSGTSGSSNEQFFGPGTRLTVL.

The rearrangement joins TRBV29-1 to TRBJ2-2, with 10 bases fitting TRBD2. CDR3 length: 14 amino acids. The J segment lost 6 bases and the V segment lost 4 bases, leaving 5 bases of the junction unmatched. Germline-derived CDR1 and CDR2 are SQVTM and ANQGSEA. The CDR3 sequence is CSVAASGSPGELFF. CDR3 nucleotide sequence: TGCAGCGTTGCGGCTAGCGGGAGTCCCGGGGAGCTGTTTTTT.

As to this clone: Additional DNA sequences in this sample encode the identical CDR3. The chain couples TRBV18 to TRBJ2-7; D is possibly TRBD2 (5 bases). Germline CDR1 KGHSH, CDR2 LQKENI. This CDR3 has 13 residues. V lost 2 bases and J lost 7, with 12 bases in between. CDR3 in amino acids: CASSPTDPGEQYF. The CDR3 DNA reads TGTGCCAGCTCACCAACCGATCCGGGGGAGCAGTACTTC.

This rearrangement joins TRBV10-2 to TRBJ2-5; 8 bases agree with TRBD1. Trimming took 0 bases from V and 5 from J; bases not matched to a gene: 2. The CDR3 length is 14 residues. Germline V lookup: CDR1 WSHSY, CDR2 SAAADI. CDR3 nucleotide sequence: TGCGCCAGCAGTGAGTCGCGGACAGGGGAGACCCAGTACTTC. It encodes CASSESRTGETQYF.

This clone has a single count. V is TRBV9 and J is TRBJ2-3; 7 nucleotides agree with TRBD2. Germline V gene sequence: CDR1 SGDLS, CDR2 YYNGEE. There are 16 residues in the CDR3. J lost 1 base, V lost 2 bases, and 7 bases had no gene match. CDR3 residues: CASSVNGRRGTDTQYF. Written as DNA, the CDR3 is TGTGCCAGCAGCGTCAACGGGAGGAGGGGCACAGATACGCAGTATTTT.

The chain has TRBV19 and TRBJ2-1, with a tentative D call TRBD1 (5 bases). V gave up 3 bases and J gave up 0 bases, with 21 bases separating them. The length of the CDR3 is 19 residues. Per germline, CDR1 LNHDA and CDR2 SQIVND (reference sequence). CDR3 sequence reads: CASSIPLMGLGDSYNEQFF. The CDR3 nucleotides are TGTGCCAGTAGTATTCCCCTGATGGGGCTAGGAGACTCCTACAATGAGCAGTTCTTC.